This T cell receptor beta chain came from a study of shared clonotypes between healthy human individuals. Clones were sequenced by immunoSEQ multiplex PCR, and TCRdb holds only the in-frame ones, with some missing. In the table there are some 630,000 clones, roughly 96% of which are singletons. Naive CD8 cells were CD45RO-negative, positively selected for CCR7, excluding terminally differentiated effector memory CD45RA+ cells. The clonotype was recovered from a woman under 40 in good health. The specimen was naive CD8+ T cells sorted from blood.

The CDR3 DNA is TGTGCCAGTAGTATCGAGGGGTGGCAGTTCTTC. This codes for CASSIEGWQFF. The V gene is TRBV19, the J gene TRBJ2-1; tentatively, D is TRBD1 or TRBD2 (5 bases each). The CDR3 has 11 amino acids. V lost 3 bases to trimming and J lost 12 bases, with 9 bases between them. Germline V gene data show CDR1 as LNHDA and CDR2 as SQIVND (reference sequence).